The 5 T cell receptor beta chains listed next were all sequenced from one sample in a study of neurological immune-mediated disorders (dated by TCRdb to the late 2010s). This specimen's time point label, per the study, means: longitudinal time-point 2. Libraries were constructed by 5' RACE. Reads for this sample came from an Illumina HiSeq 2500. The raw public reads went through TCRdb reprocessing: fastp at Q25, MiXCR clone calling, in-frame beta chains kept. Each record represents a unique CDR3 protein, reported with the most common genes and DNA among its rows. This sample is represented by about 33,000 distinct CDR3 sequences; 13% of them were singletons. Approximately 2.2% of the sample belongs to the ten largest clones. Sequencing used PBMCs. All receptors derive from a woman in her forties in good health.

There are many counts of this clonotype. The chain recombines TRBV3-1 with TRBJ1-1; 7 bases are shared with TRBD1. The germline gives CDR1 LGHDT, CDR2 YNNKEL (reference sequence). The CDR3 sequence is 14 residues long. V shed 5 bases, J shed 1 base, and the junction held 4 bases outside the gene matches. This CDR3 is CASSTRGRNTEAFF. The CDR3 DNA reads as TGTGCCAGCAGCACCAGGGGGAGGAACACTGAAGCTTTCTTT.

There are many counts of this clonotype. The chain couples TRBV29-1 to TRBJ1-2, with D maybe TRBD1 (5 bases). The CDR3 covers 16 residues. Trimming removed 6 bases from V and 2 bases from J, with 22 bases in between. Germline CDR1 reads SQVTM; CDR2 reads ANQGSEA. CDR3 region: CSVAPRLLNRNYGYTF. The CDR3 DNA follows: TGCAGCGTCGCACCCCGGCTCCTAAACAGGAACTATGGCTACACCTTC.

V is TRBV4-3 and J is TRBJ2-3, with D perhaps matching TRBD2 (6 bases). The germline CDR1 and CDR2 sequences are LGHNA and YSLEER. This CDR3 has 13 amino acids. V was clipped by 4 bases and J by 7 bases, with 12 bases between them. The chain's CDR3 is CASSPRRTNTQYF. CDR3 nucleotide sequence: TGCGCCAGCAGCCCCAGGCGGACTAATACGCAGTATTTT.

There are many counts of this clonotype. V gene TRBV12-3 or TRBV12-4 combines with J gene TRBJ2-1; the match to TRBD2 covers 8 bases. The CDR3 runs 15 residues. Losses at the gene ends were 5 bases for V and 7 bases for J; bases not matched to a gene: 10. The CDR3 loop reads CASSPRAGVVNEQFF. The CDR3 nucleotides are TGTGCCAGCAGTCCGAGAGCGGGAGTGGTTAATGAGCAGTTCTTC.

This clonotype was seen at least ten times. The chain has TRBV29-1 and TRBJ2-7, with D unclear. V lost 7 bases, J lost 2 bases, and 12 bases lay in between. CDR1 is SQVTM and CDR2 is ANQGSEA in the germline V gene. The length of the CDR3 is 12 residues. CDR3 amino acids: CSAQDVTYEQYF. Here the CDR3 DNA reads TGCAGCGCGCAGGACGTCACCTACGAGCAGTACTTC.